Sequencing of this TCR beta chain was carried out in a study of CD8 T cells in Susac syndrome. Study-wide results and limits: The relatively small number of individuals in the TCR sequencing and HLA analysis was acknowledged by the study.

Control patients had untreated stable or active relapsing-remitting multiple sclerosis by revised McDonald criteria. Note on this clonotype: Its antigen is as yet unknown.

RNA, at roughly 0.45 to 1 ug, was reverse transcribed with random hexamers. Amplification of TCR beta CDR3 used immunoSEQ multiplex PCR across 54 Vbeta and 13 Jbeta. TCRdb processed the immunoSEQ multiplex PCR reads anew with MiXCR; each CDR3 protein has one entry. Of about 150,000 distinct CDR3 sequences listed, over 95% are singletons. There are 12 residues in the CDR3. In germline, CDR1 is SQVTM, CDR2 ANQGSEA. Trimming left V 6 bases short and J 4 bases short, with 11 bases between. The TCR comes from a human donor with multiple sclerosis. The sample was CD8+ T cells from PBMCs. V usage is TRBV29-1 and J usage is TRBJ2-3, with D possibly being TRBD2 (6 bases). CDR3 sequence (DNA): TGCAGCGTCGGGACTGACGCAGATACGCAGTATTTT. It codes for CSVGTDADTQYF.